This TCR beta chain came from a study of response to subunit inactivated influenza vaccine. V lost 1 base, J lost 7 bases, and 8 bases lay in between. This CDR3 has 12 residues. Per germline, CDR1 LGHNA and CDR2 YNFKEQ. Using its own MiXCR run on the RT-PCR reads, TCRdb lists one record per CDR3 protein. This sample has some 600,000 distinct CDR3 sequences, with less than 15% found just once. The sequenced sample was PBMCs from blood, obtained 14 days before vaccination. The source of this sequence is a man over 45 who received an inactivated influenza vaccine. The chain links TRBV4-2 to TRBJ2-7; D not resolved. Here the CDR3 reads CASSQAFGEQYF. As DNA, the CDR3 is TGTGCCAGCAGCCAAGCTTTTGGGGAGCAGTACTTC.